Listed below are T cell receptor beta chains from one sample, sequenced in a study of shared clonotypes between healthy human individuals. TCRdb's table, derived via immunoSEQ multiplex PCR, lists solely in-frame clones and lacks some. Here the sample spans under 2,000,000 clones, approximately 94% being singletons. The sample taken for sequencing was naive CD8+ T cells sorted from blood. All receptors come from a man in his late teens or twenties in good health. CDR3s include the opening cysteine and the closing phenylalanine or tryptophan. The D gene is left open where the match is weak. Expanded clones are given a class, and other clones once, few, many or no size at all.

j_gene	v_gene	abundance	d_gene	CDR3aa	CDR3nt
TRBJ2-1	TRBV7-8	-	TRBD2	CASSPLAGVYNEQFF	TGTGCCAGCAGCCCGCTAGCGGGGGTATACAATGAGCAGTTCTTC
TRBJ2-1	TRBV28	-	-	CASSPIQETYNEQFF	TGTGCCAGCAGTCCTATACAGGAAACCTACAATGAGCAGTTCTTC
TRBJ2-5	TRBV4-1	-	-	CASSQTPLQETQYF	TGCGCCAGCAGCCAAACCCCCCTACAAGAGACCCAGTACTTC
TRBJ2-1	TRBV13	once	TRBD2	CASSPTSPFSGSSYNEQFF	TGTGCCAGCAGCCCTACCAGCCCCTTCAGCGGGAGCTCCTACAATGAGCAGTTCTTC
TRBJ1-2	TRBV9	once	-	CASSVEGSLDYGYTF	TGTGCCAGCAGCGTAGAAGGGAGTTTGGACTATGGCTACACCTTC
TRBJ2-5	TRBV7-9	once	-	CASSLVGGWGQETQYF	TGTGCCAGCAGCTTAGTCGGAGGATGGGGTCAAGAGACCCAGTACTTC
TRBJ2-2	TRBV7-9	-	-	CASSLRTGQGPGELFF	TGTGCCAGCAGCTTACGAACGGGTCAGGGGCCCGGGGAGCTGTTTTTT
TRBJ2-2	TRBV30	-	TRBD2	CAWSVGTSDAGELFF	TGTGCCTGGAGTGTAGGGACTAGCGACGCCGGGGAGCTGTTTTTT
TRBJ2-7	TRBV5-8	-	TRBD2	CASSRGDGPYEQYF	TGTGCCAGCAGCCGGGGGGACGGCCCCTACGAGCAGTACTTC
TRBJ2-5	TRBV5-1	-	TRBD2	CASSLTSGTQETQYF	TGCGCCAGCAGCCTTACTAGCGGGACACAAGAGACCCAGTACTTC
TRBJ1-4	TRBV30	-	-	CAWSDMWEKLFF	TGTGCCTGGAGTGATATGTGGGAAAAACTGTTTTTT
TRBJ2-1	TRBV5-4	once	TRBD2	CASSFGLVYNEQFF	TGTGCCAGCAGCTTCGGACTAGTATACAATGAGCAGTTCTTC
TRBJ2-1	TRBV28	-	TRBD2	CASSSPRLAGPYNEQFF	TGTGCCAGCAGTTCCCCCAGGCTAGCGGGACCCTACAATGAGCAGTTCTTC
TRBJ2-5	TRBV6-1	-	-	CASSDAEVSVQETQYF	TGTGCCAGCAGTGACGCGGAGGTGTCAGTCCAAGAGACCCAGTACTTC
TRBJ2-1	TRBV7-2	-	TRBD2	CASSLTSSGVYNEQFF	TGTGCCAGCAGCTTAACGTCTAGCGGGGTATACAATGAGCAGTTCTTC
TRBJ2-1	TRBV5-1	-	-	CASSWDGLDEQFF	TGCGCCAGCAGCTGGGACGGGTTGGATGAGCAGTTCTTC
TRBJ2-7	TRBV7-2	-	-	CASSLDPAEGNYEQYF	TGTGCCAGCAGCTTAGATCCCGCGGAGGGAAACTACGAGCAGTACTTC
TRBJ2-1	TRBV9	-	-	CASSAAPGQPSSYNEQFF	TGTGCCAGCAGCGCGGCGCCGGGGCAGCCGAGCTCCTACAATGAGCAGTTCTTC
TRBJ2-5	TRBV27	-	-	CASSLSPGHVETQYF	TGTGCCAGCAGTTTATCCCCGGGACACGTAGAGACCCAGTACTTC
TRBJ2-3	TRBV5-6	-	TRBD2	CASSLETSGSKDTQYF	TGTGCCAGCAGCCTAGAGACTAGCGGGAGTAAAGATACGCAGTATTTT
TRBJ2-3	TRBV19	-	-	CASSPSTGWGADTQYF	TGTGCCAGTAGTCCCTCAACCGGGTGGGGGGCAGATACGCAGTATTTT
TRBJ1-5	TRBV7-9	-	TRBD1	CASSSDREYSNQPQHF	TGTGCCAGCAGCTCAGACAGGGAATATAGCAATCAGCCCCAGCATTTT
TRBJ1-3	TRBV4-1	-	-	CASSQDRGSGNTIYF	TGCGCCAGCAGCCAAGATCGGGGTTCTGGAAACACCATATATTTT
TRBJ2-2	TRBV15	-	-	CATSRERGVSPGELFF	TGTGCCACCAGCAGAGAGAGAGGGGTGAGCCCCGGGGAGCTGTTTTTT
TRBJ1-1	TRBV9	-	-	CASMGTQGTEAFF	TGTGCCAGCATGGGTACCCAGGGCACTGAAGCTTTCTTT
TRBJ2-7	TRBV6-5	-	-	CASSYSTGEKPYEQYF	TGTGCCAGCAGTTACTCGACGGGGGAAAAGCCCTACGAGCAGTACTTC
TRBJ2-7	TRBV10-2	-	-	CASSEHWEYEQYF	TGCGCCAGCAGTGAGCACTGGGAGTACGAGCAGTACTTC
TRBJ1-2	TRBV4-1	-	-	CASSQEPRGDYGYTF	TGCGCCAGCAGCCAAGAACCCCGGGGGGACTATGGCTACACCTTC
TRBJ1-2	TRBV13	-	TRBD1	CASSFGQVPTF	TGTGCCAGCAGCTTCGGACAGGTGCCCACCTTC
TRBJ1-2	TRBV6-6	-	TRBD1	CASSYSTGVPYGYTF	TGTGCCAGCAGTTACTCGACAGGGGTACCCTATGGCTACACCTTC
TRBJ2-3	TRBV6-5	-	-	CASSYRGWDTQYF	TGTGCCAGCAGTTATCGGGGTTGGGATACGCAGTATTTT
TRBJ2-1	TRBV27	-	-	CAAGGAYNEQFF	TGTGCCGCTGGGGGTGCCTACAATGAGCAGTTCTTC
TRBJ2-3	TRBV5-6	-	-	CASTPRSVTDTQYF	TGTGCCAGCACCCCTCGGTCGGTCACAGATACGCAGTATTTT
TRBJ2-3	TRBV28	once	TRBD1	CASSSGTGSLADTQYF	TGTGCCAGCAGTTCGGGGACAGGGAGTTTGGCAGATACGCAGTATTTT
TRBJ1-3	TRBV28	-	-	CASSFPTDGRSSGNTIYF	TGTGCCAGCAGTTTTCCGACGGACGGACGCAGCTCTGGAAACACCATATATTTT
TRBJ2-1	TRBV10-1	-	-	CASSDGQYNEQFF	TGCGCCAGCAGTGACGGGCAGTACAATGAGCAGTTCTTC
TRBJ1-4	TRBV7-9	-	-	CASSLVQVEKLFF	TGTGCCAGCAGCTTAGTCCAGGTTGAAAAACTGTTTTTT
TRBJ1-2	TRBV7-2	-	TRBD1	CASSPRGQGNYGYTF	TGTGCCAGCAGCCCCCGAGGACAGGGCAACTATGGCTACACCTTC
TRBJ2-3	TRBV28	-	TRBD1	CASRLGQVGTDTQYF	TGTGCCAGCAGGCTAGGACAGGTCGGCACAGATACGCAGTATTTT
TRBJ2-7	TRBV11-2	-	-	CASSPGPFYEQYF	TGTGCCAGCAGCCCAGGCCCGTTCTACGAGCAGTACTTC
TRBJ2-7	TRBV4-1	-	-	CASSQDPITGEQYF	TGCGCCAGCAGCCAAGACCCGATTACAGGCGAGCAGTACTTC
TRBJ2-5	TRBV7-7	-	-	CASIGPRETQYF	TGTGCTAGCATAGGGCCGCGAGAGACCCAGTACTTC
TRBJ2-1	TRBV28	-	TRBD2	CASSGREGRDEQFF	TGTGCCAGCAGTGGGCGGGAGGGCCGGGATGAGCAGTTCTTC
TRBJ1-3	TRBV19	-	-	CASYYSQSSGNTIYF	TGTGCCAGTTACTACTCTCAGAGCTCTGGAAACACCATATATTTT
TRBJ1-4	TRBV7-9	few	-	CASSGAREKLFF	TGTGCCAGTTCAGGGGCGCGAGAAAAACTGTTTTTT
TRBJ2-2	TRBV25-1	-	-	CASNRIGPGAVGELFF	TGTGCCAGCAACCGTATTGGGCCCGGCGCTGTCGGGGAGCTGTTTTTT
TRBJ2-4	TRBV7-9	-	-	CASSLAGAGPQNIQYF	TGTGCCAGCAGCTTAGCGGGGGCGGGGCCCCAAAACATTCAGTACTTC
TRBJ2-3	TRBV5-1	-	-	CASSLYDPGPDTDTQYF	TGCGCCAGCAGCTTGTATGATCCGGGACCCGACACAGATACGCAGTATTTT
TRBJ1-2	TRBV28	-	-	CASSMTSRGGYTF	TGTGCCAGCAGTATGACCTCCCGAGGGGGCTACACCTTC
TRBJ1-1	TRBV19	-	-	CASSTGLGTEAFF	TGTGCCAGTAGTACAGGGCTTGGCACTGAAGCTTTCTTT
TRBJ2-7	TRBV5-6	-	-	CASSFGGFSYEQYF	TGTGCCAGCAGCTTTGGGGGTTTTTCCTACGAGCAGTACTTC
TRBJ2-3	TRBV30	once	TRBD1	CAWSDTRQGWEDTQYF	TGTGCCTGGAGTGACACCCGACAGGGATGGGAAGATACGCAGTATTTT
TRBJ2-1	TRBV19	-	-	CASRHRNEQFF	TGTGCCAGTAGACACCGCAATGAGCAGTTCTTC
TRBJ2-1	TRBV10-2	-	-	CASRRDTASYNEQFF	TGCGCCAGCAGACGGGACACCGCCTCCTACAATGAGCAGTTCTTC
TRBJ2-2	TRBV7-9	-	TRBD2	CASSPGLADFTGELFF	TGTGCCAGCAGCCCGGGACTAGCGGACTTCACCGGGGAGCTGTTTTTT
TRBJ2-7	TRBV27	once	-	CASSSAGGHEQYF	TGTGCCAGCAGTTCTGCAGGGGGGCACGAGCAGTACTTC
TRBJ2-7	TRBV4-3	-	-	CASSQAKDSYEQYF	TGCGCCAGCAGCCAAGCGAAGGACTCCTACGAGCAGTACTTC
TRBJ1-1	TRBV15	once	TRBD1	CATSRVGTGDTEAFF	TGTGCCACCAGCAGAGTCGGGACAGGGGACACTGAAGCTTTCTTT